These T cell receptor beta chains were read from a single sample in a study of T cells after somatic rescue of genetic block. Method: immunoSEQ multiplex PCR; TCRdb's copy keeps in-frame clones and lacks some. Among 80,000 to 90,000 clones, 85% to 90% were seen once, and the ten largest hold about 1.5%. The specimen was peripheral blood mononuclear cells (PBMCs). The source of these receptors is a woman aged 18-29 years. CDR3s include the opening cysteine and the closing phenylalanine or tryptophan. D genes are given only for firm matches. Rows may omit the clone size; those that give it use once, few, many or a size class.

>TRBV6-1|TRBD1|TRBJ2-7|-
TGTGCCAGCAGTGATCGACAGGGTATCTCCTACGAGCAGTACTTC
CASSDRQGISYEQYF
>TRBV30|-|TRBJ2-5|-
TGTGCCTGGAGTGTAAATAGAGAGACCCAGTACTTC
CAWSVNRETQYF
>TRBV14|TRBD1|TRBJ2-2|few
TGTGCCAGCAGCCCCGGGACAGGGACCGGGGAGCTGTTTTTT
CASSPGTGTGELFF
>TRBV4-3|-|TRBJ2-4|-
TGCGCCAGCAGCCAAGATCTAGCCCAGGACCGGTGGGATCAGTACTTC
CASSQDLAQDRWDQYF
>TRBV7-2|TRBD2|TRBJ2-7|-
TGTGCCAGCAACAGGGCTAGCGGGGGGGCCCCCTCCTACGAGCAGTACTTC
CASNRASGGAPSYEQYF
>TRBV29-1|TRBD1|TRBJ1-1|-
TGCAGCGTCATGGCAGGGGGGGCACGTTACACTGAAGCTTTCTTT
CSVMAGGARYTEAFF
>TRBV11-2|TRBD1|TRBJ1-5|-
TGTGCCAGCAGCTCAGGGGACAGGGAAAGCCAGCCCCAGCATTTT
CASSSGDRESQPQHF
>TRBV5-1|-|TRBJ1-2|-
TGCGCCAGCAGCTTGACGGGAGGCGGTTATGGCTACACCTTC
CASSLTGGGYGYTF
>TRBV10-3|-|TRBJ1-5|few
TGTGCCATCAGTGAGTCGGCAGGGGACGGTCAGCCCCAGCATTTT
CAISESAGDGQPQHF
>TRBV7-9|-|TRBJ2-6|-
TGTGCCAGCAGCCCCTCTCGCCCCCACCGCTCTGGGGCCAACGTCCTGACTTTC
CASSPSRPHRSGANVLTF
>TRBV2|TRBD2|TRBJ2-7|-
TGTGCCAGCAGTCCCCGACTAGCGGGAGGCGCCTACGAGCAGTACTTC
CASSPRLAGGAYEQYF
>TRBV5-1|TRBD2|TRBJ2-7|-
TGCGCCAGCAGCCCTCTGACTAGCGGCTCCTACGAGCAGTACTTC
CASSPLTSGSYEQYF
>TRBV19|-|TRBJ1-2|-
TGTGCTGCCTTTGGCAAAACAGATCACTATGGCTACACCTTC
CAAFGKTDHYGYTF
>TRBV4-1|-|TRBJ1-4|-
TGCGCCAGCAGCCTAGGAATGACTAATGAAAAACTGTTTTTT
CASSLGMTNEKLFF
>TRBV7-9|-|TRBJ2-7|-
TGTGCCAGCAGCTCAAGTCGGGGGGCGGCCTACGAGCAGTACTTC
CASSSSRGAAYEQYF
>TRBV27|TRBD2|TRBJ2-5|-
TGTGCCAGCAGGCGACTAGCGGCCCAAGAGACCCAGTACTTC
CASRRLAAQETQYF
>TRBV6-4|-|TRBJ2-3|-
TGTGCCAGCAGTGCTCAGGGGACAACGCAGTATTTT
CASSAQGTTQYF
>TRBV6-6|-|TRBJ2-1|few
TGTGCCAGCAGTCCCGGACCTTACAATGAGCAGTTCTTC
CASSPGPYNEQFF
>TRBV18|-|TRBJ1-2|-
TGTGCCAGCTCACCACCACAGGGCGGGTATGGCTACACCTTC
CASSPPQGGYGYTF
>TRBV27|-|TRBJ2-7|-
TGTGCCAGCACCTCAACAGGGACGGGGTACGAGCAGTACTTC
CASTSTGTGYEQYF
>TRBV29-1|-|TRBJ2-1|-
TGCAGCGTGACCGCCCCTCTAAAGGATGAGCAGTTCTTC
CSVTAPLKDEQFF
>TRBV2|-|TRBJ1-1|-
TGTGCCAGCAGTCTGGACAGAGGCACTGAAGCTTTCTTT
CASSLDRGTEAFF
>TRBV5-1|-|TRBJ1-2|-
TGCGCCAGCAGCTTCGGGACCCCGACCGACTATGGCTACACCTTC
CASSFGTPTDYGYTF
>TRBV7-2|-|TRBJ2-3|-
TGTGCCAGCAGCTTATCTTCAGATACGCAGTATTTT
CASSLSSDTQYF
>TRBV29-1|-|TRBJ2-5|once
TGCAGCGTTGAATTACGGGGCCCAGAGACCCAGTACTTC
CSVELRGPETQYF
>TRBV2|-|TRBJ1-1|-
TGTGCCAGCAGGGGGTCTGAAGCTTTCTTT
CASRGSEAFF
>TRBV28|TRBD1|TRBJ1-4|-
TGTGCCAGCAGTGGGACAGCAACTAATGAAAAACTGTTTTTT
CASSGTATNEKLFF
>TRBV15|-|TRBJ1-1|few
TGTGCCACCAGCAGAGAAGTGTTACTCGAAGCTTTCTTT
CATSREVLLEAFF
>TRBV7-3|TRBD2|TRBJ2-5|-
TGTGCCAGCAGTCCTAGCGGGAAGCCCCAGTACTTC
CASSPSGKPQYF
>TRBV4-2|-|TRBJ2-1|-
TGTGCCAGCAGCCAAGGCGGGAACAATGAGCAGTTCTTC
CASSQGGNNEQFF
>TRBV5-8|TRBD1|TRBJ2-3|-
TGTGCCAGCAGCCCCAACCTAGGACAGGGAAACGCAGATACGCAGTATTTT
CASSPNLGQGNADTQYF
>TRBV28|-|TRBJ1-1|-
TGTGCCAGCAGTACCCCATTCCTAGGGACTGAAGCTTTCTTT
CASSTPFLGTEAFF
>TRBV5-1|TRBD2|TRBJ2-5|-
TGCGCCAGCAGCGATCCGGGACTAGCGGGAGTAGAGACCCAGTACTTC
CASSDPGLAGVETQYF
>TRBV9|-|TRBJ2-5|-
TGTGCCAGCAGCCCCATGGTGGAAGAGACCCAGTACTTC
CASSPMVEETQYF
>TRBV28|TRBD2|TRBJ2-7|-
TGTGCCAGCAGTTTAATCCGGGACTACACCTACGAGCAGTACTTC
CASSLIRDYTYEQYF
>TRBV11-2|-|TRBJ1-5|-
TGTGCCAGCAGCTTGGGCCCTAATCAGCCCCAGCATTTT
CASSLGPNQPQHF
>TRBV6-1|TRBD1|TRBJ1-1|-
TGTGCCAGCGACCGACAGGGGGCTGACACTGAAGCTTTCTTT
CASDRQGADTEAFF
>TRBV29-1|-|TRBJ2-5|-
TGCAGCGTTTCTACTAGCTTGGAGACCCAGTACTTC
CSVSTSLETQYF
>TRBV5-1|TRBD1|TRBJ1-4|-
TGCGCCAGCAGTTCGGGACAGCCGAATGAAAAACTGTTTTTT
CASSSGQPNEKLFF
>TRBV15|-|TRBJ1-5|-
TGTGCCACCAGCAGCTTGCCCCTGACGACCCCAGGGGAGGAGTTTGCCCAGCATTTT
CATSSLPLTTPGEEFAQHF
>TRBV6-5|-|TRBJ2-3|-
TGTGCCAGCAGTTCAGGGGACACCACAGATACGCAGTATTTT
CASSSGDTTDTQYF
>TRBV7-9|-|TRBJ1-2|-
TGTGCCAGCAGCTTAGTAGGGTATGGCTACACCTTC
CASSLVGYGYTF
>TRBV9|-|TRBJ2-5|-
TGTGCCAGCAGCGTAGGTGGTTACCAAGAGACCCAGTACTTC
CASSVGGYQETQYF
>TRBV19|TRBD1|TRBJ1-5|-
TGTGCCAGTAGTATTTGGAAGGGGGCGAGGGACAATCAGCCCCAGCATTTT
CASSIWKGARDNQPQHF
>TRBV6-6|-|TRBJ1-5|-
TGTGCCAGCAGTTACACTGTGAGGCAGAATCAGCCCCAGCATTTT
CASSYTVRQNQPQHF
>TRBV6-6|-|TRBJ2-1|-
TGTGCCAGCAGTTACTCCGTCTACAATGAGCAGTTCTTC
CASSYSVYNEQFF
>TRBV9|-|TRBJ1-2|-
TGTGCCAGCAGCGTAGATTCCGGAGGTAGGGGCTACACCTTC
CASSVDSGGRGYTF
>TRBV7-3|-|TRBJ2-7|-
TGTGCCAGCAGCCCCCAGGCAGGGATCTACGAGCAGTACTTC
CASSPQAGIYEQYF
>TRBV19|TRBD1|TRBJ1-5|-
TGTGCCAGTAGGGACAGGGGAGGGGGAAATCAGCCCCAGCATTTT
CASRDRGGGNQPQHF
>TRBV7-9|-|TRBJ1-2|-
TGTGCCAGCAGCTCCCCCCAGGGAGGCTACACCTTC
CASSSPQGGYTF
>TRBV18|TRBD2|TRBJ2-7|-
TGTGCCAGCTCACCACTGGGACTAGCGGACTACGAGCAGTACTTC
CASSPLGLADYEQYF
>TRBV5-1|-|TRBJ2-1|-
TGCGCCAGCAGCTGGGGGACCGGGACACCCAACAATGAGCAGTTCTTC
CASSWGTGTPNNEQFF
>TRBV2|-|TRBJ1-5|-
TGTGCCAGCAGCCGCGGGGGGGTGGGCAATCAGCCCCAGCATTTT
CASSRGGVGNQPQHF
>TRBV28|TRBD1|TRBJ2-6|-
TGTGCCAGCAGTGCAAGACAGGGGCGGCACTCTGGGGCCAACGTCCTGACTTTC
CASSARQGRHSGANVLTF